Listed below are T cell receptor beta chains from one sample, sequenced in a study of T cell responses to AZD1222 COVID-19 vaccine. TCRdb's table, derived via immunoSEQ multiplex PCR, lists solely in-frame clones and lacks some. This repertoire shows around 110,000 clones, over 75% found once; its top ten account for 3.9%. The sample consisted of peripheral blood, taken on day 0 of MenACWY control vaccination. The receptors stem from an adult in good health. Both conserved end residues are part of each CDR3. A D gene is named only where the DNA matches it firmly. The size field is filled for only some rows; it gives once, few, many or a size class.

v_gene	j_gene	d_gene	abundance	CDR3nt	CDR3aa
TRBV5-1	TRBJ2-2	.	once	TGCGCCAGCAGCTTGGAACCGAGTCCACTAGCTGGGGAGCTGTTTTTT	CASSLEPSPLAGELFF
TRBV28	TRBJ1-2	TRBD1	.	TGTGCCAGCACCACTATTGCCGGGACAGGGAGGCCCCACACCTTC	CASTTIAGTGRPHTF
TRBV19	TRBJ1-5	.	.	TGTGCCAGTACAATTAGTCCCGGGGCCACAGTGCCCCAGCATTTT	CASTISPGATVPQHF
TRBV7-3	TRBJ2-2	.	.	TGTGCCAGCAGCTTAAATCCCCAGGGGCCCGCGAACACCGGGGAGCTGTTTTTT	CASSLNPQGPANTGELFF
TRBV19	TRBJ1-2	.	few	TGTGCCAGTAGTATCGGGACGGGGGATGACTACACCTTC	CASSIGTGDDYTF
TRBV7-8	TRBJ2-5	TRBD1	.	TGTGCCAGCAGCCGGACAGGGGGCGAAGAGACCCAGTACTTC	CASSRTGGEETQYF
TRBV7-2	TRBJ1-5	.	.	TGTGCCAGCAGCTCGGCGGTCGATCAGCCCCAGCATTTT	CASSSAVDQPQHF
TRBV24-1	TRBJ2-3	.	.	TGTGCCCACCAGTACCCCGGCCGTAGCACAGATACGCAGTATTTT	CAHQYPGRSTDTQYF
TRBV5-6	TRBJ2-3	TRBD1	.	TGTGCCAGCAGCTCACAGGGGGCGTTGAGAGATACGCAGTATTTT	CASSSQGALRDTQYF
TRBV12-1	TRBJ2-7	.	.	TGTGCCAGCAGCCCGGGGGCAGAAGGCTACGAGCAGTACTTC	CASSPGAEGYEQYF
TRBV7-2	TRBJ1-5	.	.	TGTGCCAGCAGCGCAGGAAATCAGCCCCAGCATTTT	CASSAGNQPQHF
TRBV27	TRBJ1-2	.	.	TGTGCCAGCTCCCGTACGGGGCAGGGTGGTTATGGCTACACCTTC	CASSRTGQGGYGYTF
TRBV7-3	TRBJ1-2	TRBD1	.	TGTGCCAGCAGCCCAGCCTCAGGGGGCGAAGGTGGCTACACCTTC	CASSPASGGEGGYTF
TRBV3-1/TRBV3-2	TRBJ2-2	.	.	TGTGCCAGCAGCCTTGGGGGCTCCACCGGGGAGCTGTTTTTT	CASSLGGSTGELFF
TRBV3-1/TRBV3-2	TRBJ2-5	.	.	TGTGCCAGCAGCCAAGAGACCCAGTACTTC	CASSQETQYF
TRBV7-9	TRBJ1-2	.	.	TGTGCCAGCAGTACAGGGAACTATGGCTACACCTTC	CASSTGNYGYTF
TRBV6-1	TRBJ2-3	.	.	TGTGCCAGCAGTGAAGCGCAACTAGGAGTAGATACGCAGTATTTT	CASSEAQLGVDTQYF
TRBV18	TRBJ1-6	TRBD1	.	TGTGCCAGCTCCCCCACAGGGGAGTCCTATAATTCACCCCTCCACTTT	CASSPTGESYNSPLHF
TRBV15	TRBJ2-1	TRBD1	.	TGTGCCACCAGCGCCGGACAGGTCTCTCATGAGCAGTTCTTC	CATSAGQVSHEQFF
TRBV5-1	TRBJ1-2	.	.	TGCGCCAGCAGCTTGGATGCAGGGCCGTATGGCTACACCTTC	CASSLDAGPYGYTF
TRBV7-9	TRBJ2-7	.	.	TGTGCCAGCAGCTTTCCTCTAGCGCCGAAGCAGTACTTC	CASSFPLAPKQYF
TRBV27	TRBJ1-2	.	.	TGTGCCAGCACCCAAATGGGTTCTAACTATGGCTACACCTTC	CASTQMGSNYGYTF
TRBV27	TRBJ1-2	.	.	TGTGCCAGCAGTGCCGGCCGGGATACCTTC	CASSAGRDTF
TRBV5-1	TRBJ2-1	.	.	TGCGCCAGCAGCTTGGTAGGGGGTGGCTCCTACAATGAGCAGTTCTTC	CASSLVGGGSYNEQFF
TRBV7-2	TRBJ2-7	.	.	TGTGCCAGCAGCTCAGGGGGGGGCTACGAGCAGTACTTC	CASSSGGGYEQYF
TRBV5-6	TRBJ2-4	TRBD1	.	TGTGCCAGCAGCCTTGGGGGACAGGGTTTGAACATTCAGTACTTC	CASSLGGQGLNIQYF
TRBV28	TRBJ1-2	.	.	TGTGCCAGCAGCTCTAAGATCGTTGCCTATGGCTACACCTTC	CASSSKIVAYGYTF
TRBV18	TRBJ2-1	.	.	TGTGCCAGCTCACCCGAAGGATTATCCTACAATGAGCAGTTCTTC	CASSPEGLSYNEQFF
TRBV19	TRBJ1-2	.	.	TGTGCCAGTAGTATTTTAGTCGGCAGGGCGAATGGCTACACCTTC	CASSILVGRANGYTF
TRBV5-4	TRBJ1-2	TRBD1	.	TGTGCCAGCAGCTCCGGACAGGACTATGGCTACACCTTC	CASSSGQDYGYTF
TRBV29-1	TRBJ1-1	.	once	TGCAGCGCCTATTTGGGGATGAACACTGAAGCTTTCTTT	CSAYLGMNTEAFF
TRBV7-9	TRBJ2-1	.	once	TGTGCCAGCAGCTTAGCCCGGAGGGGGGGGGCCTTAAACTACAATGAGCAGTTCTTC	CASSLARRGGALNYNEQFF
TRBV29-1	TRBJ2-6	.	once	TGCAGCGTTCTTACCTCCGGGGCCAACGTCCTGACTTTC	CSVLTSGANVLTF
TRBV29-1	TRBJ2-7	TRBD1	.	TGCAGCGTTGAACAGCCGGGACAGGTCTACGAGCAGTACTTC	CSVEQPGQVYEQYF
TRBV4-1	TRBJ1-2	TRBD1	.	TGCGCCAGCAGCCGAGGGGGACACAGGGGGCTCTCCACCCGAGAAGGCTACACCTTC	CASSRGGHRGLSTREGYTF
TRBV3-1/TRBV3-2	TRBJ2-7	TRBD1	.	TGTGCCAGCAGCCCGCCGGACAGGGAAGACGAGCAGTACTTC	CASSPPDREDEQYF
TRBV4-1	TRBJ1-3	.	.	TGCGCCAGCAGCCAAGATCTAATTCAGAGCTCTGGAAACACCATATATTTT	CASSQDLIQSSGNTIYF
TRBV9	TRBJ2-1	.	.	TGTGCCAGCAGCCCTGAGCGGGCTAATGAGCAGTTCTTC	CASSPERANEQFF
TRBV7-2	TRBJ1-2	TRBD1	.	TGTGCCAGCAGCTTTGGACAGGAACTATATGGCTACACCTTC	CASSFGQELYGYTF
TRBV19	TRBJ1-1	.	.	TGTGCCAGTACAAAGAGATCTGGGGGCGCTTTGGCTGAAGCTTTCTTT	CASTKRSGGALAEAFF
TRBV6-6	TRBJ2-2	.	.	TGTGCCAGCAGTACAGGGAGGACCGGGGAGCTGTTTTTT	CASSTGRTGELFF
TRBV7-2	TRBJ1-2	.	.	TGTGCCAGCAGCTTAGATTCCGGAAACTATGGCTACACCTTC	CASSLDSGNYGYTF
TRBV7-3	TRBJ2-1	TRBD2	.	TGTGCCAGCAGCAGTAGCGGGGTCTTGAATGAGCAGTTCTTC	CASSSSGVLNEQFF
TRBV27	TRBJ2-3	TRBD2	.	TGTGCCAGCAGGCAGCGGGGGGTGGGAGATACGCAGTATTTT	CASRQRGVGDTQYF
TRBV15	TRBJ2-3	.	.	TGTGCCACCAGCAGAGGTTTCCAGGGGCCCTACACAGATACGCAGTATTTT	CATSRGFQGPYTDTQYF
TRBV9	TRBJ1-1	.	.	TGTGCCAGCAGCCGGCTAGGACAGTTTAACACTGAAGCTTTCTTT	CASSRLGQFNTEAFF
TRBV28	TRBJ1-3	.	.	TGTGCCAGCAGTTCTGAGTTTGAGGGAAGAAACACCATATATTTT	CASSSEFEGRNTIYF
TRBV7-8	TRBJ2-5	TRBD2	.	TGTGCCAGCAGCCTGGGACTAGCGGGGGAACAAGAGACCCAGTACTTC	CASSLGLAGEQETQYF
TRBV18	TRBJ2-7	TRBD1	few	TGTGCCAGCTCAACAGGGGGGTCCGAGCAGTACTTC	CASSTGGSEQYF
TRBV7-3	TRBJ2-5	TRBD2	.	TGTGCCAGCAGCTGGGTAGCGGGGGCCCAAGAGACCCAGTACTTC	CASSWVAGAQETQYF
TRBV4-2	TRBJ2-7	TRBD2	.	TGTGCCAGCAGCCAGACCCTGGGGGGGACCTACGAGCAGTACTTC	CASSQTLGGTYEQYF
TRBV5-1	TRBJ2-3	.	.	TGCGCCAGCAGCGACTCAGGCTGGGATACACAAGATACGCAGTATTTT	CASSDSGWDTQDTQYF
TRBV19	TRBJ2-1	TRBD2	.	TGTGCCAGTAGTAAAAGTAGCGGGGGGGCCGTGGGGATATTTGAGCAGTTCTTC	CASSKSSGGAVGIFEQFF
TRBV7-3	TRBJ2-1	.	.	TGTGCCAGCAGCCTAGGGGGGGCGTCCTACAATGAGCAGTTCTTC	CASSLGGASYNEQFF
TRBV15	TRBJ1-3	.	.	TGTGCCACCAGCAGAGACCTCCAACAGGGAAACACCATATATTTT	CATSRDLQQGNTIYF
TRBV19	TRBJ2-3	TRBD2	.	TGTGCCAGTAGTATCGGGACTAGCTACACAGATACGCAGTATTTT	CASSIGTSYTDTQYF
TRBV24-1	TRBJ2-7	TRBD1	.	TGTGCCACCAGTGATACTGGGACAGGGGTTAACGAGCAGTACTTC	CATSDTGTGVNEQYF
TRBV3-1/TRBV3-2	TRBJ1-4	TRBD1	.	TGTGCCAGCAGCCCGCGGACAGGGGGCGCGAGGGGTGAAAAACTGTTTTTT	CASSPRTGGARGEKLFF
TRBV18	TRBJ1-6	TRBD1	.	TGTGCCAGCTCACGTCGGGACAGCTATAATTCACCCCTCCACTTT	CASSRRDSYNSPLHF